Only a few counts were recorded for the clone carrying this TCR beta chain. The antigen remains unidentified. Sorting gave populations that all exceeded 95% purity. Sequenced material consisted of expressed TCRB transcripts (all of the isolated RNA was reverse transcribed). Libraries were prepared by immunoSEQ multiplex PCR; TCRdb keeps only in-frame clonotypes and omits some of them. The repertoire consists of hundreds of thousands of clones, with over 9.5% occurring once and the leading ten covering under 0.02%. The ends were cut back, 3 bases at V and 0 bases at J, with 9 bases in the middle. Germline lookup yields CDR1 LNHNV and CDR2 YYDKDF (reference sequence). The CDR3 has 16 residues. The sample is drawn from a study of beta chain features in type 1 diabetes. Study outcomes and limitations: TCRB repertoires of naive, central memory and Treg cells appeared more similar among patients than among healthy donors.

This TCR was recovered from a young man in good health. The chain uses TRBV15 and TRBJ2-6; no reliable D call. Sequenced material: naive CD4+ T cells from blood. CDR3 in amino acids: CATSRARGSGANVLTF. DNA for the CDR3: TGTGCCACCAGCAGGGCCCGAGGCTCTGGGGCCAACGTCCTGACTTTC.